This T cell receptor beta chain was captured by sequencing in a study of cytomegalovirus exposure and HLA in healthy donors. The study, taken as a whole, reports: Diagnosis of cytomegalovirus status made by the classifier reportedly showed high specificity and sensitivity. Most TCR sequences showed up rarely, but some public TCRs showed up in many donors.

Of note for this clone: Its antigen is not known.

V was pared by 5 bases and J by 1 base, with 15 bases between. The CDR3 has 16 residues. Germline CDR1 is SEHNR and CDR2 is FQNEAQ (reference sequence). Amplification used 60 Vbeta primers and 13 Jbeta primers. The authors' processing: A later analysis tallied tens of millions of unique TCR beta chains, around 10 million of them shared. Clones were sequenced by immunoSEQ multiplex PCR, and TCRdb holds only the in-frame ones, with some missing. The DNA gave D and trimming, while V, J and clone size come from that table. Of 95,000 to 100,000 clones listed, 65% to 80% were seen once; the top ten hold approximately 2%.

This chain joins TRBV7-9 and TRBJ1-5, with D possibly being TRBD1 (5 bases). The receptor comes from a woman aged 40 to 50 in good health and CMV-seronegative. Sequencing input: PBMCs. This chain's CDR3 is CASSRGSGASNQPQHF. The CDR3 coding sequence is TGTGCCAGCAGCCGCGGTAGTGGGGCCAGCAATCAGCCCCAGCATTTT.